The rows below give T cell receptor beta chains drawn from one sample of a study of a mutant IDH1 vaccine in newly diagnosed glioma. Their antigens are not known. The protocol was immunoSEQ multiplex PCR, while the TCRdb copy is restricted to in-frame clones and leaves out a portion. The table lists roughly 34,000 clones, around nine tenths of them singletons. Sequencing used PBMCs, obtained from a glioma patient whose treatment included an IDH1 peptide vaccine. These receptors originate from a woman in her 30s with glioma. Each CDR3 is given with its conserved first and last residue. The order of the fields is clone size, D gene, J gene, V gene, CDR3 protein, CDR3 DNA. The D gene is left open where the match is weak. Part of the rows lack a size; the others show once, few, many or a class for expanded clones.

once | - | TRBJ2-7 | TRBV5-1 | CASTEGSGRGVYEQYF | TGCGCCAGCACCGAGGGCAGCGGGCGTGGGGTCTACGAGCAGTACTTC
- | - | TRBJ2-1 | TRBV5-4 | CASSLGQGYSYNEQFF | TGTGCCAGCAGCTTGGGTCAGGGTTACTCCTACAATGAGCAGTTCTTC
- | - | TRBJ1-1 | TRBV7-9 | CASSFGIEAFF | TGTGCCAGCAGCTTCGGAATTGAAGCTTTCTTT
- | - | TRBJ2-2 | TRBV5-1 | CASSRTVSTGELFF | TGCGCCAGCAGCAGGACAGTCAGCACCGGGGAGCTGTTTTTT
- | TRBD1 | TRBJ1-1 | TRBV5-1 | CASSQYPPGQRLMNTEAFF | TGCGCCAGCAGCCAATACCCTCCGGGACAGCGACTCATGAACACTGAAGCTTTCTTT
- | TRBD1 | TRBJ2-7 | TRBV29-1 | CSGGQGAYEQYF | TGCAGCGGGGGACAGGGAGCCTACGAGCAGTACTTC
- | - | TRBJ1-3 | TRBV6-1 | CASSEASVSGNTIYF | TGTGCCAGCAGTGAAGCATCGGTATCTGGAAACACCATATATTTT
- | - | TRBJ2-1 | TRBV4-2 | CASSQVASDSMNEQFF | TGTGCCAGCAGCCAAGTAGCTAGCGATTCGATGAATGAGCAGTTCTTC
- | TRBD1 | TRBJ1-5 | TRBV7-9 | CASSRADRDDSNQPQHF | TGTGCCAGCAGCCGAGCGGACAGGGACGATAGCAATCAGCCCCAGCATTTT
few | - | TRBJ1-1 | TRBV4-1 | CASSPGQFLNTEAFF | TGCGCCAGCAGCCCCGGACAGTTCCTGAACACTGAAGCTTTCTTT